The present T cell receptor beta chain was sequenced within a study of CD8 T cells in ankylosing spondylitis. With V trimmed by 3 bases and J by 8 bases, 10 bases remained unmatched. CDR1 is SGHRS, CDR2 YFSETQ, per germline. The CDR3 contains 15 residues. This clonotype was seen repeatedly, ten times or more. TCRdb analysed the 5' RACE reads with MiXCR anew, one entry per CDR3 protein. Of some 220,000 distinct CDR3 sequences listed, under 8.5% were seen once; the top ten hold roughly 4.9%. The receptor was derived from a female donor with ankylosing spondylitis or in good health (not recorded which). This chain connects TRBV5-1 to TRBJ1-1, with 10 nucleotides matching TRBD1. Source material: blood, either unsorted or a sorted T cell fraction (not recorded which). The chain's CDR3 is CASSSTGQGMREAFF. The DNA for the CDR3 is TGCGCCAGCAGCTCGACGGGACAGGGGATGAGAGAAGCTTTCTTT.